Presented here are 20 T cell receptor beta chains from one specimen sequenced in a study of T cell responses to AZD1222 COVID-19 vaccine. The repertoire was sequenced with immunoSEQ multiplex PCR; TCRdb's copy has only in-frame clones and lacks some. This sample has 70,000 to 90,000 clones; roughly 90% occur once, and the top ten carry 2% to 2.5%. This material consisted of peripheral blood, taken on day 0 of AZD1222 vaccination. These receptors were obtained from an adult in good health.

The CDR3 loop is CASSLRQGRSYNSPLHF. The DNA for the CDR3 is TGTGCCAGCAGTTTGCGGCAGGGGCGCTCCTATAATTCACCCCTCCACTTT. This rearrangement joins TRBV27 to TRBJ1-6; perhaps TRBD1 as D (6 bases). Germline V gene lookup returns CDR1 MNHEY and CDR2 SMNVEV (reference sequence). The V and J ends lost 3 bases and 0 bases respectively, with 12 bases between them. The CDR3 covers 17 residues.

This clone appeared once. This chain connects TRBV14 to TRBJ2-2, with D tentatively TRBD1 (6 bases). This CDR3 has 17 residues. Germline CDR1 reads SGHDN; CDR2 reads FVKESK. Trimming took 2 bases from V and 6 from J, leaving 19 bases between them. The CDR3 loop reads CASSQRGQGWYPGELFF. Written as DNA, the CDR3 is TGTGCCAGCAGCCAAAGAGGTCAGGGGTGGTATCCCGGGGAGCTGTTTTTT.

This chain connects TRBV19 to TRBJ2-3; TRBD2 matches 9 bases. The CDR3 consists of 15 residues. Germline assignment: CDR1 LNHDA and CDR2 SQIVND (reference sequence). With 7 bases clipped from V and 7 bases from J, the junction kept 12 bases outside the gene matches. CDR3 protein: CASMNRREGRYTQYF. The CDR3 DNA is TGTGCCAGTATGAATAGGCGGGAGGGCCGATATACGCAGTATTTT.

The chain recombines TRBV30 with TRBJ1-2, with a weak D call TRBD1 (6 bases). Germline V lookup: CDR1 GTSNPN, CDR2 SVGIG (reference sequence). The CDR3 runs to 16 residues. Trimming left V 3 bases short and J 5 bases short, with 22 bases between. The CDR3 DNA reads TGTGCCTGGAGGCCCTTGTGGGACAATTTAGGGTATGGCTACACCTTC. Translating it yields CAWRPLWDNLGYGYTF.

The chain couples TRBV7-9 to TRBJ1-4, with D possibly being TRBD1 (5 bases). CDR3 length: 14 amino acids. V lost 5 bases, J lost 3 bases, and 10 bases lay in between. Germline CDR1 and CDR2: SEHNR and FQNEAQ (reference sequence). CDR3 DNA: TGTGCCAGCAGCCTAAGGGGATCTAATGAAAAACTGTTTTTT. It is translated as CASSLRGSNEKLFF.

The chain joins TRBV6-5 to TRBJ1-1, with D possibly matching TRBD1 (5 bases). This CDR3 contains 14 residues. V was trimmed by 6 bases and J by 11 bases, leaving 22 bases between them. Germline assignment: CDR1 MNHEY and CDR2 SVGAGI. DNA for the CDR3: TGTGCCAGCAGCCGTACCGGGACGCCGATGGCGGCTTTCTTT. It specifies CASSRTGTPMAAFF.

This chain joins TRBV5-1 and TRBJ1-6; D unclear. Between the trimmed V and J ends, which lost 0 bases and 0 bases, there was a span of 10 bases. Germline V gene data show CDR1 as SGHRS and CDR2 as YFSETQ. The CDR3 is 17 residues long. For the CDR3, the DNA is TGCGCCAGCAGCTTGGCCGAGAGCAGCTCCTATAATTCACCCCTCCACTTT. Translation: CASSLAESSSYNSPLHF.

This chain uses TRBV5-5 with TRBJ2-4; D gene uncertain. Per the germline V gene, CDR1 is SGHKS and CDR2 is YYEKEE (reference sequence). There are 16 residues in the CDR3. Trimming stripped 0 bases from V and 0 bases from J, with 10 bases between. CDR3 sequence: CASSLVALIAKNIQYF. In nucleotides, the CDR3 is TGTGCCAGCAGCTTGGTAGCTCTAATAGCCAAAAACATTCAGTACTTC.

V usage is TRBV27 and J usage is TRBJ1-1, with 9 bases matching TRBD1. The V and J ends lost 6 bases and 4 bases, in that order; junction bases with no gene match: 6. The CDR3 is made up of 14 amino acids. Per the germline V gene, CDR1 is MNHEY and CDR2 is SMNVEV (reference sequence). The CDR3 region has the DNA TGTGCCAGCAGCTGGACAGGGGTGAGCACTGAAGCTTTCTTT. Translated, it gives CASSWTGVSTEAFF.

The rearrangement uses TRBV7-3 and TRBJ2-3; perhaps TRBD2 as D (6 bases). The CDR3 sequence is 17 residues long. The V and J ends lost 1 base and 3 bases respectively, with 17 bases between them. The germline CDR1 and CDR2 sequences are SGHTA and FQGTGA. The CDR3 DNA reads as TGTGCCAGCAGCTTAAAGGCGGGGTCAGGGAGGACAGATACGCAGTATTTT. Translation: CASSLKAGSGRTDTQYF. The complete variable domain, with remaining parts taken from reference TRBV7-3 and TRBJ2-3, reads GAGVSQTPSNKVTEKGKYVELRCDPISGHTALYWYRQSLGQGPEFLIYFQGTGAADDSGLPNDRFFAVRPEGSVSTLKIQRTERGDSAVYLCASSLKAGSGRTDTQYFGPGTRLTVL.

CDR3 sequence: CASSPGWGQETQYF. The CDR3 DNA follows: TGTGCCAGCAGCCCCGGATGGGGGCAAGAGACCCAGTACTTC. The chain joins TRBV5-4 to TRBJ2-5; D is possibly TRBD1 or TRBD2 (5 bases each). The CDR3 covers 14 residues. V was clipped by 4 bases and J by 2 bases, with 12 bases between them. Germline lookup yields CDR1 SGHNT and CDR2 YYREEE (reference sequence).

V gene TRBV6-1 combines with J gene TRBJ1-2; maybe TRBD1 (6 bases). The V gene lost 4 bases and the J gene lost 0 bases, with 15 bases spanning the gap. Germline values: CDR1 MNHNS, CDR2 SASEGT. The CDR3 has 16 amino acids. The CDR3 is CASSAPVGAPNYGYTF. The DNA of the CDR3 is TGTGCCAGCAGTGCCCCCGTGGGGGCCCCTAACTATGGCTACACCTTC.

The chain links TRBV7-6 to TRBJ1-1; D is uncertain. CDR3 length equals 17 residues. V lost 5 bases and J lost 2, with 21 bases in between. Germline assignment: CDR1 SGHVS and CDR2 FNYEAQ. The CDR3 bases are TGTGCCAGCAGCCCCAGAGGAGGACCGACCGGTAACACTGAAGCTTTCTTT. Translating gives CASSPRGGPTGNTEAFF.

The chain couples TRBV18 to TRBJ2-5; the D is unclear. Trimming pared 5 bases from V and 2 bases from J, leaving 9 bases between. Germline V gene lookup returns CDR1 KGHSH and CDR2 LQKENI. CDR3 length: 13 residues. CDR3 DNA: TGTGCCAGCTCATCGATACTACAAGAGACCCAGTACTTC. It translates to CASSSILQETQYF.

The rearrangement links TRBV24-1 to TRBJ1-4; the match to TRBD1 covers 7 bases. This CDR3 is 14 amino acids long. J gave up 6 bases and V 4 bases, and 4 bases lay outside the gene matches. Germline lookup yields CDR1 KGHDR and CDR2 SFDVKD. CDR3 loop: CATSDGGTDEKLFF. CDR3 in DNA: TGTGCCACCAGTGACGGCGGGACAGATGAAAAACTGTTTTTT.

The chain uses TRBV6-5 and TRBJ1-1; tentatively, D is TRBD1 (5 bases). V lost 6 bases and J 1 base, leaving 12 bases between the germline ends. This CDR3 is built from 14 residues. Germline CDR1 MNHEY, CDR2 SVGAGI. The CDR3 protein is CASSGGLENTEAFF. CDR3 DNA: TGTGCCAGCAGCGGGGGGTTAGAGAACACTGAAGCTTTCTTT.

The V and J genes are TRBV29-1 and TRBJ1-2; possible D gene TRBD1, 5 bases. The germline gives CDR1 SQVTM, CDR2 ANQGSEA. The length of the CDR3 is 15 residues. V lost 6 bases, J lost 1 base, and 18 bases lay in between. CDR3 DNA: TGCAGCGTCTTATCCATGGAGACAGATAACTATGGCTACACCTTC. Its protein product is CSVLSMETDNYGYTF.

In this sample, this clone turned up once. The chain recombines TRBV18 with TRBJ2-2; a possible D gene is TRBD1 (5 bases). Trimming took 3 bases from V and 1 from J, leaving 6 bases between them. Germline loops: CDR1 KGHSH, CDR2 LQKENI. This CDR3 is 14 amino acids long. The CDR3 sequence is CASSPGQNTGELFF. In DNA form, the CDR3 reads TGTGCCAGCTCACCCGGACAGAACACCGGGGAGCTGTTTTTT. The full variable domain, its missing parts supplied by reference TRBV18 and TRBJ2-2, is NAGVMQNPRHLVRRRGQEARLRCSPMKGHSHVYWYRQLPEEGLKFMVYLQKENIIDESGMPKERFSAEFPKEGPSILRIQQVVRGDSAAYFCASSPGQNTGELFFGEGSRLTVL.

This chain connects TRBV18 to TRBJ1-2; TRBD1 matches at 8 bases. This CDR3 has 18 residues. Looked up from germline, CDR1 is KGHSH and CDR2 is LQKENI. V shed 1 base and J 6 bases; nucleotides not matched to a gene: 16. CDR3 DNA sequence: TGTGCCAGCTCACCACTTTCAGCAGGGGGCGGTTCGGGAAATGGCTACACCTTC. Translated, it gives CASSPLSAGGGSGNGYTF.

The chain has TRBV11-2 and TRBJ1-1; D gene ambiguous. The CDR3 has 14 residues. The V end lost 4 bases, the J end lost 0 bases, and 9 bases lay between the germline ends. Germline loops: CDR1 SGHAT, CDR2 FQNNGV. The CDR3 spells CASSSYFLNTEAFF. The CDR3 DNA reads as TGTGCCAGCAGCTCTTATTTTTTGAACACTGAAGCTTTCTTT.